The 23 T cell receptor beta chains reported below all come from one sample, sequenced in a study of T cell responses to AZD1222 COVID-19 vaccine. Assay used: immunoSEQ multiplex PCR; TCRdb lists only in-frame clones, some missing. Among over 100,000 clones, roughly nine tenths were seen once, and the ten largest hold roughly 5.2%. The sample here was peripheral blood, taken on day 0 of AZD1222 vaccination. These receptor sequences come from an adult in good health.

This rearrangement joins TRBV18 to TRBJ1-2; D call uncertain. Germline CDR1 reads KGHSH; CDR2 reads LQKENI. Trimming cost V 6 bases and J 4 bases, with 15 bases left between them. There are 14 residues in the CDR3. The CDR3 DNA reads as TGTGCCAGCTCGATATGGAAGGCTAGCTATGGCTACACCTTC. This translates into CASSIWKASYGYTF.

The chain is built from TRBV3-1 (or the pseudogene TRBV3-2) and TRBJ1-2; a possible D gene is TRBD1 (5 bases). Trimming removed 4 bases at V and 8 bases at J, with 23 bases between. The CDR3 length is 16 residues. Per germline, CDR1 LGHDT and CDR2 YNNKEL (reference sequence). Here the CDR3 DNA reads TGTGCCAGCAGCCCGGTGAAGGGGCCCTACGGCCAAGGCTACACCTTC. It is translated as CASSPVKGPYGQGYTF.

This chain connects TRBV9 to TRBJ2-2; D remains unclear. The CDR3 length is 17 residues. V was clipped by 1 base and J by 3 bases, with 16 bases between them. In germline, CDR1 is SGDLS, CDR2 YYNGEE. CDR3 nucleotides: TGTGCCAGCAGCGTAACGGTAGAACAGAGCTACACCGGGGAGCTGTTTTTT. This translates into CASSVTVEQSYTGELFF.

The chain carries TRBV11-1 and TRBJ2-1, with a tentative D call TRBD2 (6 bases). The germline V and J ends were trimmed by 5 bases and 8 bases, with 22 bases remaining between them. The CDR3 sequence is 16 residues long. Germline-derived CDR1 and CDR2 are SGHAT and FQDESV (reference sequence). The CDR3 nucleotides read TGTGCCAGCAGCCACGGGCGGAGGGCTAGCAAATATGAGCAGTTCTTC. It is translated as CASSHGRRASKYEQFF.

This chain uses TRBV3-1 (or the pseudogene TRBV3-2) with TRBJ2-4, with D possibly being TRBD1 (5 bases). Germline V gene lookup returns CDR1 LGHDT and CDR2 YNNKEL (reference sequence). The CDR3 is made up of 13 amino acids. The V end lost 2 bases, the J end lost 4 bases, and 6 bases lay between the germline ends. The CDR3 nucleotides are TGTGCCAGCAGCCAAAACAGGAAAAACATTCAGTACTTC. Translating it yields CASSQNRKNIQYF.

The chain is built from TRBV18 and TRBJ2-7, with D perhaps TRBD1 or TRBD2 (6 bases each). This CDR3 comprises 14 residues. The V gene's germline CDR1 is KGHSH and CDR2 LQKENI. The ends were cut back, 0 bases at V and 5 bases at J, with 11 bases in the middle. The CDR3, as DNA: TGTGCCAGCTCACCACCGGGGGGCGGGGACGAGCAGTACTTC. The encoded protein is CASSPPGGGDEQYF.

The V call is TRBV27, the J call TRBJ2-5; D uncertain. Germline CDR1 and CDR2: MNHEY and SMNVEV (reference sequence). The CDR3 extends over 14 amino acids. Trimming shortened V by 3 bases and J by 2 bases, and 10 bases separated the two germline ends. The CDR3: CASSLRVGQETQYF. In DNA, the CDR3 is TGTGCCAGCAGTTTGCGCGTGGGGCAAGAGACCCAGTACTTC.

The chain employs TRBV11-1 and TRBJ2-5; a weak D match, TRBD2 (6 bases). Germline-derived CDR1 and CDR2 are SGHAT and FQDESV (reference sequence). This CDR3 has 13 amino acids. Trimming pared 4 bases from V and 3 bases from J, leaving 9 bases between. This chain's CDR3 is CASSWEREETQYF. The CDR3 DNA is TGTGCCAGCAGCTGGGAGCGGGAAGAGACCCAGTACTTC.

The rearrangement links TRBV30 to TRBJ1-1, with a weak D call TRBD1 (6 bases). This CDR3 region has 14 residues. V was trimmed by 0 bases and J by 6 bases, leaving 14 bases between them. The germline V gene has CDR1 GTSNPN and CDR2 SVGIG (reference sequence). In DNA form, the CDR3 reads TGTGCCTGGAGTGTGGGACAAGCTGGGGCTGAAGCTTTCTTT. The encoded protein is CAWSVGQAGAEAFF.

The chain joins TRBV30 to TRBJ2-3, with D perhaps being TRBD1 or TRBD2 (5 bases each). V was cut by 3 bases and J by 7 bases, with 26 bases left in between. This CDR3 spans 17 amino acids. The germline gives CDR1 GTSNPN, CDR2 SVGIG (reference sequence). The CDR3 region has the DNA TGTGCCTGGAGCCCACTTACGTCAATGGAGAGGGGCAATACGCAGTATTTT. It translates to CAWSPLTSMERGNTQYF. Full variable domain (rest looked up from reference TRBV30 and TRBJ2-3): SQTIHQWPATLVQPVGSPLSLECTVEGTSNPNLYWYRQAAGRGLQLLFYSVGIGQISSEVPQNLSASRPQDRQFILSSKKLLLSDSGFYLCAWSPLTSMERGNTQYFGPGTRLTVL.

The V call is TRBV7-2, the J call TRBJ2-7; D is undetermined. Per germline, CDR1 SGHTA and CDR2 FQGNSA. The CDR3 has 14 residues. V lost 1 base, J lost 2 bases, and 9 bases lay in between. CDR3 region: CASSLESGAYEQYF. The CDR3, as DNA: TGTGCCAGCAGCTTAGAATCCGGAGCCTACGAGCAGTACTTC.

This clone was seen a few times. V and J are TRBV7-2 and TRBJ1-6, with unresolved D. The CDR3 sequence is 14 residues long. Germline CDR1 is SGHTA and CDR2 is FQGNSA. V gave up 7 bases and J gave up 7 bases, with 14 bases separating them. CDR3: CASTTGVSNSPLHF. The CDR3 DNA follows: TGTGCCAGCACGACGGGCGTCAGCAATTCACCCCTCCACTTT.

The chain is built from TRBV30 and TRBJ1-5; D is ambiguous. CDR3 length: 13 residues. V was shortened by 1 base and J by 0 bases, with 4 bases between the two germline ends. Germline CDR1 is GTSNPN and CDR2 is SVGIG (reference sequence). This CDR3 is CAWSEGSNQPQHF. For the CDR3, the DNA is TGTGCCTGGAGTGAGGGTAGCAATCAGCCCCAGCATTTT.

V gene TRBV5-4 combines with J gene TRBJ2-7, with 9 positions matching TRBD2. Germline CDR1 SGHNT, CDR2 YYREEE (reference sequence). The CDR3 totals 15 residues. J was trimmed by 4 bases and V by 5 bases; bases with no gene match: 10. The CDR3 DNA sequence: TGTGCCAGCAGGAGAGCGGGGGGCGGTCGGTACGAGCAGTACTTC. Protein: CASRRAGGGRYEQYF.

This chain joins TRBV5-1 and TRBJ1-5, with D maybe TRBD1 (6 bases). The CDR3 has 15 residues. Trimming removed 1 base at V and 8 bases at J, with 16 bases between. The germline V gene has CDR1 SGHRS and CDR2 YFSETQ. The CDR3 protein is CASSLLGQGQEPQHF. DNA for the CDR3: TGCGCCAGCAGCTTGCTCGGTCAGGGGCAAGAGCCCCAGCATTTT.

This clone was counted a few times. The chain employs TRBV7-9 and TRBJ1-6; D perhaps matches TRBD1 (6 bases). The CDR3 extends over 17 amino acids. The ends were cut back, 4 bases at V and 8 bases at J, with 21 bases in the middle. Germline loops: CDR1 SEHNR, CDR2 FQNEAQ (reference sequence). The CDR3 reads CASSSTPTSRGHSPLHF. As DNA, the CDR3 is TGTGCCAGCAGCTCGACGCCAACGAGCAGGGGACATTCACCCCTCCACTTT.

The chain uses TRBV5-1 and TRBJ2-3; no reliable D call. Germline assignment: CDR1 SGHRS and CDR2 YFSETQ. The ends were cut back, 5 bases at V and 2 bases at J, with 9 bases in the middle. This CDR3 has 13 amino acids. Written as DNA, the CDR3 is TGCGCCAGCAGTATCTCAAACACAGATACGCAGTATTTT. It is translated as CASSISNTDTQYF.

The chain combines TRBV2 with TRBJ1-1; unclear D gene. V was trimmed by 2 bases and J by 7 bases, leaving 8 bases between them. Germline V gives CDR1 SNHLY, CDR2 FYNNEI. The CDR3 runs to 12 residues. CDR3 in DNA: TGTGCCAGCAGTGAAAGGTATGGTGAAGCTTTCTTT. As protein: CASSERYGEAFF.

J is TRBJ1-2 and V is TRBV12-3 or TRBV12-4; D gene unclear. The CDR3 sequence is 13 residues long. Between the trimmed V and J ends, which lost 2 bases and 4 bases, there was a span of 8 bases. In nucleotides, the CDR3 is TGTGCCAGCAGTTTACGGGCAAGCTATGGCTACACCTTC. It yields the protein CASSLRASYGYTF.

V usage is TRBV19 and J usage is TRBJ2-7, with 9 bases that match TRBD1. The trim removed 6 bases at V and 3 bases at J, leaving 9 bases unmatched. Germline-derived CDR1 and CDR2 are LNHDA and SQIVND (reference sequence). The CDR3 totals 15 residues. CDR3 nucleotide sequence: TGTGCCAGTAGAAAAACCGGGACAGGGCTCTACGAGCAGTACTTC. Residues: CASRKTGTGLYEQYF.

This chain links TRBV2 with TRBJ2-7; possibly TRBD1 for D (5 bases). The germline V gene encodes CDR1 SNHLY and CDR2 FYNNEI. There are 14 residues in the CDR3. Trimming removed 6 bases from V and 2 bases from J, with 14 bases in between. The CDR3 region is CASSAGNPPYEQYF. The CDR3 DNA follows: TGTGCCAGCAGCGCAGGGAACCCCCCCTACGAGCAGTACTTC.

The chain is built from TRBV2 and TRBJ1-1; tentatively, D is TRBD1 (6 bases). Germline loops: CDR1 SNHLY, CDR2 FYNNEI. The CDR3 has 13 residues. Trimming cost V 6 bases and J 5 bases, with 13 bases left between them. For the CDR3, the DNA is TGTGCCAGCAGGTACAGGGAGGGAACTGAAGCTTTCTTT. Its translation: CASRYREGTEAFF. The full variable domain, rest sourced from reference TRBV2 and TRBJ1-1, is EPEVTQTPSHQVTQMGQEVILRCVPISNHLYFYWYRQILGQKVEFLVSFYNNEISEKSEIFDDQFSVERPDGSNFTLKIRSTKLEDSAMYFCASRYREGTEAFFGQGTRLTVV.

V usage is TRBV7-9 and J usage is TRBJ1-2; 7 positions agree with TRBD1. The CDR3 extends over 15 amino acids. V lost 2 bases to trimming and J lost 7 bases; unmatched junction nucleotides: 10. Germline V gene sequence: CDR1 SEHNR, CDR2 FQNEAQ (reference sequence). The CDR3 nucleotides are TGTGCCAGCAGCTTAAATGGGGGACAGCTGATTGGCTACACCTTC. Translated: CASSLNGGQLIGYTF. Together with reference TRBV7-9 and TRBJ1-2, the CDR3 gives the full variable domain: DTGVSQNPRHKITKRGQNVTFRCDPISEHNRLYWYRQTLGQGPEFLTYFQNEAQLEKSRLLSDRFSAERPKGSFSTLEIQRTEQGDSAMYLCASSLNGGQLIGYTFGSGTRLTVV.